This entry describes one T cell receptor beta chain. The data stem from a study of blood T cell repertoires in COVID-19. The method was immunoSEQ multiplex PCR; TCRdb's version includes in-frame clones alone and lacks a portion of them. The sample has around 250,000 clones, 86% seen once; the top ten hold approximately 13%. Unmatched junction bases numbered 8, after V lost 5 bases and J lost 5 bases. CDR3 length: 14 residues. CDR1 is MDHEN, CDR2 SYDVKM, per germline. The TCR sequence derives from a man older than 75 with acute or convalescent COVID-19. Sequencing was performed on peripheral blood. The chain has TRBV28 and TRBJ1-2; 7 bases align to TRBD1. The CDR3 reads CASSQTGMGYGYTF. CDR3 DNA: TGTGCCAGCAGTCAGACAGGGATGGGATATGGCTACACCTTC.